In this sample, the clone carrying this TCR beta chain turned up a few times. This record comes from a study of T-cell reconstitution after alpha-beta-depleted transplantation in children. The authors prepared the TCRbeta library with unique molecular identifiers. TCRdb re-derived calls from the PCR reads in MiXCR, one entry per CDR3 protein. The data show hundreds of thousands of distinct CDR3 sequences, with roughly 11% seen just once and roughly a quarter held by the top ten. Sequencing was performed on peripheral blood, taken 180 days after TCRalphabeta/CD19-depleted stem cell transplant. The receptor comes from a male patient between 2 and 15 years old who had a stem cell transplant for chronic granulomatous disease, so the T cells may come from the graft donor.

Here the CDR3 DNA reads TGTGCCAGCATATCCGGGACAGGGGGCGAGGTCGGGGAGCTGTTTTTT. It translates to CASISGTGGEVGELFF. The V call is TRBV5-5, the J call TRBJ2-2; 12 bases are shared with TRBD1. The CDR3 has 16 residues. Germline CDR1 SGHKS, CDR2 YYEKEE (reference sequence). V lost 6 bases to trimming and J lost 7 bases; unmatched junction nucleotides: 10.